This T cell receptor beta chain was recorded in a study of siplizumab effects on memory and regulatory T cells. Sequencing was performed with immunoSEQ multiplex PCR; in TCRdb, only in-frame clones are kept and a portion is missing. The table shows tens of thousands of clones, with about 90% occurring only once. Between the trimmed V and J ends, which lost 1 base and 4 bases, there was a span of 2 bases. The CDR3 is 12 amino acids. Germline lookup yields CDR1 SEHNR and CDR2 FQNEAQ (reference sequence). This rearrangement joins TRBV7-9 to TRBJ1-5; unclear D gene. The receptor was derived from a human donor in good health. Sequencing input: CD8+ T cells sorted from blood. This CDR3 reads CASSLGNQPQHF. CDR3 bases: TGTGCCAGCAGCTTAGGGAATCAGCCCCAGCATTTT.